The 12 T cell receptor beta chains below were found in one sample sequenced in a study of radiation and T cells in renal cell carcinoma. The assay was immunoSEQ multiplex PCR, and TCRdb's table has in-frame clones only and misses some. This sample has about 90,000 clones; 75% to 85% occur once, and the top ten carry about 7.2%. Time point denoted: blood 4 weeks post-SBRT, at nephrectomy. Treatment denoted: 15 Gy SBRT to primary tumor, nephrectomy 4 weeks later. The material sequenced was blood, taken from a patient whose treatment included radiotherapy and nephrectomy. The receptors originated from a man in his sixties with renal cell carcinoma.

In DNA form, the CDR3 reads TGTGCCAGCAGCTCGCAGGGGAACACTGAAGCTTTCTTT. Its translation is CASSSQGNTEAFF. The rearrangement links TRBV5-4 to TRBJ1-1, with D maybe TRBD1 (5 bases). Trimming pared 3 bases from V and 1 base from J, leaving 7 bases between. The CDR3 runs to 13 residues. Germline V lookup: CDR1 SGHNT, CDR2 YYREEE (reference sequence).

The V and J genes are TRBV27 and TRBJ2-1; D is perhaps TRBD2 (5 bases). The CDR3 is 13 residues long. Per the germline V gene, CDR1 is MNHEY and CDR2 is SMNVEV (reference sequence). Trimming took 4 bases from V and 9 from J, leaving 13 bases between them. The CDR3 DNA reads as TGTGCCAGCAGTTCTATCGAGGCGGGTGAGCAGTTCTTC. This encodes CASSSIEAGEQFF.

The CDR3, as DNA: TGTGCCAGCAGCTTGGGTGCTAGCGGGAGTCTAGCCGAGCAGTACTTC. Its translation: CASSLGASGSLAEQYF. The J gene is TRBJ2-7, the V gene TRBV7-2; 10 bases are a match to TRBD2. CDR1 is SGHTA and CDR2 is FQGNSA in the germline V gene. The CDR3 length is 16 residues. V dropped 3 bases and J dropped 6; count of bases not matched to a gene: 11.

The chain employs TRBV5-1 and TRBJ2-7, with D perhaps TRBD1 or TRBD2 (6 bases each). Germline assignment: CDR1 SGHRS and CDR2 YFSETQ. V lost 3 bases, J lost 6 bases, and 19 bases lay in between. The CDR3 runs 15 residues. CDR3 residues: CASSSLAEGVGEQYF. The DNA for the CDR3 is TGCGCCAGCAGCTCCTTAGCGGAGGGGGTTGGCGAGCAGTACTTC.

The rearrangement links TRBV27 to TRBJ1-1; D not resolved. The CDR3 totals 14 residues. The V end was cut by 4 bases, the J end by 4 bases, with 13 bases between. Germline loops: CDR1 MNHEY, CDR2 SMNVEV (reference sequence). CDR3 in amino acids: CASSSMLGATEAFF. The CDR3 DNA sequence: TGTGCCAGCAGTTCCATGCTGGGAGCCACTGAAGCTTTCTTT.

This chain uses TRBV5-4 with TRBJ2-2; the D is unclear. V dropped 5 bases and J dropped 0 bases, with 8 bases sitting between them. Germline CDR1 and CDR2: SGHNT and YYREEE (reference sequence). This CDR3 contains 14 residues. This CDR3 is CASRPTTNTGELFF. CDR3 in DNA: TGTGCCAGCAGACCAACTACGAACACCGGGGAGCTGTTTTTT.

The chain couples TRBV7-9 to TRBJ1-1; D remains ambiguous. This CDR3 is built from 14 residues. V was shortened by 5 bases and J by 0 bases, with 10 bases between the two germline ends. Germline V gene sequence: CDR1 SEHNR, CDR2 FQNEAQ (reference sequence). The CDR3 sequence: CASSGAVLNTEAFF. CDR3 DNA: TGTGCCAGCAGCGGCGCAGTACTGAACACTGAAGCTTTCTTT.

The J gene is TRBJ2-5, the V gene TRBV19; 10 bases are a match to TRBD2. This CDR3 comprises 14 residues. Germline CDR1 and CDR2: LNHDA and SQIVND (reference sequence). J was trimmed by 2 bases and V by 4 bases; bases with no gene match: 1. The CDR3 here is CASSSSGRQETQYF. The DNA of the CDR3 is TGTGCCAGTAGTAGTAGCGGGAGGCAAGAGACCCAGTACTTC.

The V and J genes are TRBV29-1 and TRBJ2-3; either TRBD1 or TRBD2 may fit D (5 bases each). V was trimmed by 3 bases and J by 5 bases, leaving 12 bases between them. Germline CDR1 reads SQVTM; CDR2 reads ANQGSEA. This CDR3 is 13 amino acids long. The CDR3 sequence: CSVEEVQGDTQYF. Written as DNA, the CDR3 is TGCAGCGTTGAGGAGGTTCAGGGAGATACGCAGTATTTT.

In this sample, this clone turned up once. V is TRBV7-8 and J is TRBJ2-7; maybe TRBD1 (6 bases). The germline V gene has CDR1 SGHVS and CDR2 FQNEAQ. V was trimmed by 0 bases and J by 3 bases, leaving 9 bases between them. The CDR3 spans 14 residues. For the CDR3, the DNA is TGTGCCAGCAGCTTAGCGACAGGATACTACGAGCAGTACTTC. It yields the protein CASSLATGYYEQYF. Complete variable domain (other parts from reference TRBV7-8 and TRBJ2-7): GAGVSQSPRYKVAKRGQDVALRCDPISGHVSLFWYQQALGQGPEFLTYFQNEAQLDKSGLPSDRFFAERPEGSVSTLKIQRTQQEDSAVYLCASSLATGYYEQYFGPGTRLTVT.

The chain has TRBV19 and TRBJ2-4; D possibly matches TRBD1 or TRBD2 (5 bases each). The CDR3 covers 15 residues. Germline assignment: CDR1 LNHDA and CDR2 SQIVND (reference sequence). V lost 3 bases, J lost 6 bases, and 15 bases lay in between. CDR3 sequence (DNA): TGTGCCAGTAGTATGATGACTACCCAGGGAAACATTCAGTACTTC. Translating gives CASSMMTTQGNIQYF.

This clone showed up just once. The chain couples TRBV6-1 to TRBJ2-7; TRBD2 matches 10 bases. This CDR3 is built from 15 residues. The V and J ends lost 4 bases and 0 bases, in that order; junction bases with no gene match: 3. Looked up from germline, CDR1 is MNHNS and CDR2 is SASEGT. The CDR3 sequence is CASSGGTSASYEQYF. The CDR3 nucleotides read TGTGCCAGCAGTGGGGGGACTAGCGCCTCCTACGAGCAGTACTTC.